The rows below give T cell receptor beta chains drawn from one sample of a study of blood T cell repertoires in COVID-19. TCRdb keeps only in-frame clones here, not all; method: immunoSEQ multiplex PCR. The top ten hold roughly 3% of the sample, which has over 200,000 clones, about 86% seen once. The sequenced sample was peripheral blood. All receptors come from a woman aged 30 to 39 who had recovered from COVID-19. Both conserved end residues are part of each CDR3. Fields, in order: CDR3 DNA, CDR3 protein, D gene, clone size, J gene, CDR3 length, V gene. A D gene is named only where the DNA matches it firmly. Expanded clones get a size class; other rows say once, few or many, or leave the size out.

TGTGCCTGGACCCTAAGGGGGGGGTTGGTATACAATGAGCAGTTCTTC,CAWTLRGGLVYNEQFF,-,once,TRBJ2-1,16,TRBV30
TGTGCCTGGAGAGGGCGGGGGGCTACGGAGCAGTACTTC,CAWRGRGATEQYF,TRBD2,-,TRBJ2-7,13,TRBV30
TGCGCCAGCAGCAATCCCCGGGACAGGGGCGGCTACACCTTC,CASSNPRDRGGYTF,TRBD1,-,TRBJ1-2,14,TRBV5-1
TGTGCCAGCAGTATCGGACGGAGGCTGAGGAATGAGCAGTTCTTC,CASSIGRRLRNEQFF,-,-,TRBJ2-1,15,TRBV6-5
TGTGCCAGCATTCATTCGGACAGTAATAATTCACCCCTCCACTTT,CASIHSDSNNSPLHF,-,-,TRBJ1-6,15,TRBV3-1/TRBV3-2
TGTGCCAGCAGCTTAGAGTGGGCTTCTTTTGAAGCTTTCTTT,CASSLEWASFEAFF,-,-,TRBJ1-1,14,TRBV11-2
TGTGCCAGCAGCGAAAGGCCTAGCGGGGGTTTCACAGATACGCAGTATTTT,CASSERPSGGFTDTQYF,-,-,TRBJ2-3,17,TRBV21-1
TGTGCCAGCAGCCCACGGGCAGGGCCACTAGGAAACACCATATATTTT,CASSPRAGPLGNTIYF,-,-,TRBJ1-3,16,TRBV7-6
TGTGCCAGCAGCTCTAGCTCCTACGAGCAGTACTTC,CASSSSSYEQYF,-,-,TRBJ2-7,12,TRBV5-6
TGTGCTGGCGCCGGTGGGAATAGCGGCTATGGCTACACCTTC,CAGAGGNSGYGYTF,-,-,TRBJ1-2,14,TRBV6-6
TGTGCCAGCAGCTTTATCAGGGGGTGGATTCCTAACTATGGCTACACCTTC,CASSFIRGWIPNYGYTF,TRBD1,-,TRBJ1-2,17,TRBV5-6
TGTGCCAGCAGCTCTTACGGGTCTCTCGGGGAGCTGTTTTTT,CASSSYGSLGELFF,-,-,TRBJ2-2,14,TRBV3-1/TRBV3-2
TGCGCCAGCAGCCCCGGGTCCAATGAAGCTTTCTTT,CASSPGSNEAFF,-,-,TRBJ1-1,12,TRBV5-1
TGTGCCAGCGGAGATGGCTCCTATAATTCACCCCTCCACTTT,CASGDGSYNSPLHF,-,once,TRBJ1-6,14,TRBV7-9
TGTGCCTGGAGCCCGAAGACAGGGAACCATCAGCCCCAGCATTTT,CAWSPKTGNHQPQHF,TRBD1,-,TRBJ1-5,15,TRBV30
TGTGCCAGCAGCTTAGGAGGGAATTACGAGCAGTACTTC,CASSLGGNYEQYF,-,-,TRBJ2-7,13,TRBV11-2
TGTGCCAGCAGCTTGAACCCGAGATTAGGCACAGATACGCAGTATTTT,CASSLNPRLGTDTQYF,-,-,TRBJ2-3,16,TRBV5-4
TGTGCCAGCAGCTTGACGACTAGGAGCTCCTACAATGAGCAGTTCTTC,CASSLTTRSSYNEQFF,-,-,TRBJ2-1,16,TRBV5-4
TGCAGTGCTAGTCCTCCCGGGGCTGGGGCCAACGTCCTGACTTTC,CSASPPGAGANVLTF,-,few,TRBJ2-6,15,TRBV20-1
TGTGCCAGCAGTTGCAATCCCCGGACAGGGGATGTTTATGGCAATCAGCCCCAGCATTTT,CASSCNPRTGDVYGNQPQHF,-,-,TRBJ1-5,20,TRBV21-1
TGTGCCAGCAGCCAAGAGCTTAGCGGGGGGCATACGCAGTATTTT,CASSQELSGGHTQYF,TRBD2,-,TRBJ2-3,15,TRBV14
TGTGCCAGCAGCTTAAACGCAGGGCAAGAGACCCAGTACTTC,CASSLNAGQETQYF,-,-,TRBJ2-5,14,TRBV7-8